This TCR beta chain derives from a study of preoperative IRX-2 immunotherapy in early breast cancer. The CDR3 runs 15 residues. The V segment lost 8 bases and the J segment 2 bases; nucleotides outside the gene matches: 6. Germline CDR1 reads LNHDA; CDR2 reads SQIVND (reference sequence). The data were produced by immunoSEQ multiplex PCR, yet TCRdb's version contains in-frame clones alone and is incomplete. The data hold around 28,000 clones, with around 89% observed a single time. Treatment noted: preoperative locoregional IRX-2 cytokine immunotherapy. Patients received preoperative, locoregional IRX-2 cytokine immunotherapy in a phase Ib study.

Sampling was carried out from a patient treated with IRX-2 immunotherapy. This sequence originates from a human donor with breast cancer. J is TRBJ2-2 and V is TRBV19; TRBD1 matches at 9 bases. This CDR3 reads CASSRDRDNTGELFF. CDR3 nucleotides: TGTGCCAGTTCCCGGGACAGGGACAACACCGGGGAGCTGTTTTTT.